This TCR beta chain was identified during a study of T cells in Graves' hyperthyroidism and ophthalmopathy. This clonotype was recorded many times. Its antigen is undetermined. Individuals with ophthalmopathy presented a Clinical Activity Score of at least 3, a NOSPECS grade of at least 4 and a duration under 3 months. Patients showing uncontrolled infection, other autoimmune disease, pregnancy or lactation were ineligible. The CDR3 is 14 amino acids. Germline V gene sequence: CDR1 DFQATT, CDR2 SNEGSKA (reference sequence). V was cut by 3 bases and J by 1 base, with 11 bases left in between. What was amplified from RNA transcripts were TCR beta CDR3 regions. With the HTBI primer set, the TCR CDR3 went through a first round of RT-PCR. In TCRdb, the multiplex PCR reads were re-called with MiXCR into one record per CDR3 protein. The sample has 410,000 or so distinct CDR3 sequences; roughly 15% are singletons.

General study results and limits: Also found in blood were most expanded thyroid clonotypes above 0.001. Ophthalmopathy and stable hyperthyroidism were told apart by a 13 V-J model.

This clonotype was obtained from a man between 18 and 35 years old with Graves' ophthalmopathy. This chain uses TRBV20-1 with TRBJ2-3; D remains unclear. Input material: blood. The CDR3 coding sequence is TGCAGTGCTAGGAGTCCTCGGGGCACAGATACGCAGTATTTT. Translating it yields CSARSPRGTDTQYF.